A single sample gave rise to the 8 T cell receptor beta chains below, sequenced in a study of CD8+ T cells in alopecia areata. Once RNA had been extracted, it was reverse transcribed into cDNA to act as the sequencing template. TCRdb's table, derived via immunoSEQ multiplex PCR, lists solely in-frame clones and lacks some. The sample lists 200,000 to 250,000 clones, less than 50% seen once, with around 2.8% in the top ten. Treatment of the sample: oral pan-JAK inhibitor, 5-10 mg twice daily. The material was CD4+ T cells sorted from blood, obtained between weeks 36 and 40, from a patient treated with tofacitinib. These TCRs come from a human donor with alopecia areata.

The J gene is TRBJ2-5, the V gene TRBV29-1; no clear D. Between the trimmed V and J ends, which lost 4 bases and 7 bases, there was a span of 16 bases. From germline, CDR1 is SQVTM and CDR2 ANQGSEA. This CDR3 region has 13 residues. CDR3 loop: CSVARDGSGTQYF. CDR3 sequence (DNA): TGCAGCGTTGCAAGAGACGGCAGTGGGACCCAGTACTTC.

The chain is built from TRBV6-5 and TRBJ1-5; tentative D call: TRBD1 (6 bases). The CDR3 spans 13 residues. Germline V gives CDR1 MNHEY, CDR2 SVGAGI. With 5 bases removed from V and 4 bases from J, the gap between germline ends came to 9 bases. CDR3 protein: CASSDRRNQPQHF. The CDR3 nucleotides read TGTGCCAGCAGTGACAGGAGGAATCAGCCCCAGCATTTT.

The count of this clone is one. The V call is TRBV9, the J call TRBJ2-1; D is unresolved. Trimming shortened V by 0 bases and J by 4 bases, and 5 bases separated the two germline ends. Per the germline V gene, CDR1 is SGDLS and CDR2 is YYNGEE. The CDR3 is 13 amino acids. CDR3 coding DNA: TGTGCCAGCAGCGTAGAAAGTTACAATGAGCAGTTCTTC. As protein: CASSVESYNEQFF. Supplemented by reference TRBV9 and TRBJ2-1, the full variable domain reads DSGVTQTPKHLITATGQRVTLRCSPRSGDLSVYWYQQSLDQGLQFLIQYYNGEERAKGNILERFSAQQFPDLHSELNLSSLELGDSALYFCASSVESYNEQFFGPGTRLTVL.

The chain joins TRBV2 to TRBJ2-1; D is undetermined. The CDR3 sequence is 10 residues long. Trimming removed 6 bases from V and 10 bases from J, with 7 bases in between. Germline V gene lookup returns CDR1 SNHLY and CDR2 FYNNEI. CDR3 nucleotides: TGTGCCAGCAGGGAACGCGAGCAGTTCTTC. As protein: CASREREQFF.

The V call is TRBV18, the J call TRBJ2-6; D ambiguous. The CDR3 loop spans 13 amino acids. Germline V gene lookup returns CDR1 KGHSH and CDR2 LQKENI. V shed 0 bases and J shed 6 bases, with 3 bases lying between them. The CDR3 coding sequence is TGTGCCAGCTCACCACCGGTGGCCAACGTCCTGACTTTC. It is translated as CASSPPVANVLTF. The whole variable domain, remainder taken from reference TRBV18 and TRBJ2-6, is NAGVMQNPRHLVRRRGQEARLRCSPMKGHSHVYWYRQLPEEGLKFMVYLQKENIIDESGMPKERFSAEFPKEGPSILRIQQVVRGDSAAYFCASSPPVANVLTFGAGSRLTVL.

The CDR3 here is CASTGYDYGYTF. The DNA for the CDR3 is TGTGCCAGCACGGGGTATGACTATGGCTACACCTTC. This chain links TRBV6-1 with TRBJ1-2; D unclear. The CDR3 has 12 amino acids. Trimming removed 7 bases from V and 3 bases from J, with 9 bases in between. Germline V gene lookup returns CDR1 MNHNS and CDR2 SASEGT.

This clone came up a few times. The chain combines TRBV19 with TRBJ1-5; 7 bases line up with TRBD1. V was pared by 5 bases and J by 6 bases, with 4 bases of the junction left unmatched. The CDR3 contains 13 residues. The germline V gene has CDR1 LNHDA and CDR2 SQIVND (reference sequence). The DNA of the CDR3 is TGTGCCAGTAGTGTTCGGGACAGTCAGCCCCAGCATTTT. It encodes CASSVRDSQPQHF.

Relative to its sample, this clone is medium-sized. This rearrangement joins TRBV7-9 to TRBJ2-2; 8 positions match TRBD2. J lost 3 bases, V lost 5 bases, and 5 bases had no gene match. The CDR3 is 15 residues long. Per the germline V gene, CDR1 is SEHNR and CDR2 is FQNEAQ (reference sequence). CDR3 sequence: CASSTLADDTGELFF. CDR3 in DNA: TGTGCCAGCAGCACACTAGCGGACGACACCGGGGAGCTGTTTTTT.